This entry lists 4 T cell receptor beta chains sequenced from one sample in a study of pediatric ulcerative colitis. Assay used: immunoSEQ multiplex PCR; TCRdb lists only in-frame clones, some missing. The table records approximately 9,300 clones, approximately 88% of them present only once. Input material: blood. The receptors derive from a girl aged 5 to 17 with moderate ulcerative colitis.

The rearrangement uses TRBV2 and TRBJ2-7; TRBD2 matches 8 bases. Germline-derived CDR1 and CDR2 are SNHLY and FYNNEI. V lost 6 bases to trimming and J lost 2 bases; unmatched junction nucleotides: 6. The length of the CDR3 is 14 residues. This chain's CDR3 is CASRAHGRAYEQYF. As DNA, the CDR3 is TGTGCCAGCAGGGCCCACGGGAGGGCCTACGAGCAGTACTTC.

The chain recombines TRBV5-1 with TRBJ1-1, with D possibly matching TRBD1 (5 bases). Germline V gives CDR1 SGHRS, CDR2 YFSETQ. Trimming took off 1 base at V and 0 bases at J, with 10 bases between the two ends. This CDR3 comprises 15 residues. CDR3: CASSLQGTLNTEAFF. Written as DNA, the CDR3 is TGCGCCAGCAGCTTGCAAGGGACCCTGAACACTGAAGCTTTCTTT. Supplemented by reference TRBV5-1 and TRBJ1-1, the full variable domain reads KAGVTQTPRYLIKTRGQQVTLSCSPISGHRSVSWYQQTPGQGLQFLFEYFSETQRNKGNFPGRFSGRQFSNSRSEMNVSTLELGDSALYLCASSLQGTLNTEAFFGQGTRLTVV.

The CDR3 loop reads CASSQGRPVDTQYF. CDR3 DNA: TGTGCCAGCAGCCAAGGCCGGCCGGTAGATACGCAGTATTTT. The chain couples TRBV4-2 to TRBJ2-3; unclear D gene. Per the germline V gene, CDR1 is LGHNA and CDR2 is YNFKEQ. The CDR3 totals 14 residues. V was pared by 1 base and J by 5 bases, with 10 bases between.

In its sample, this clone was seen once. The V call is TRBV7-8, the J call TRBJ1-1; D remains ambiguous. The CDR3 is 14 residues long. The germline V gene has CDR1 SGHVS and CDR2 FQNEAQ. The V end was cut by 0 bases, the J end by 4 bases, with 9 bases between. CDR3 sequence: CASSLAEGITEAFF. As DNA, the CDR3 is TGTGCCAGCAGCTTAGCGGAGGGCATCACTGAAGCTTTCTTT.